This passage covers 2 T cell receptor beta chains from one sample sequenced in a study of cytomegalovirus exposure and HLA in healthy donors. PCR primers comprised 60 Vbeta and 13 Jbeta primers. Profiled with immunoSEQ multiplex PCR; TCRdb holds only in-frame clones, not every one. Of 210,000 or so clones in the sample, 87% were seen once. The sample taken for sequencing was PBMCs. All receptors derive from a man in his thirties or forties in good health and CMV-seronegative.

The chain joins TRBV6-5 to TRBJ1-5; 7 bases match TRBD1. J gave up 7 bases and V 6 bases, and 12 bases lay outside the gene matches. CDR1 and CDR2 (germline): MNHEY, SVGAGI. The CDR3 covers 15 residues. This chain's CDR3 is CASRPTGVARQPQHF. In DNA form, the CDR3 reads TGTGCCAGCAGACCCACAGGGGTGGCGCGACAGCCCCAGCATTTT.

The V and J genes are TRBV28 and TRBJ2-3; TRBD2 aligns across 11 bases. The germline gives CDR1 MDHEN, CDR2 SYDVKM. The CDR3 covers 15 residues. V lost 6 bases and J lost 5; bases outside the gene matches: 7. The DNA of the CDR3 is TGTGCCAGCAGATTTAGCGGGGGGGCAGGAGATACGCAGTATTTT. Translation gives CASRFSGGAGDTQYF.